This TCR beta chain comes out of a study of T cell responses to AZD1222 COVID-19 vaccine. Findings and caveats of the study: Regions 160-218 and 743-854 held dominance among vaccine-associated CD4 TCRs, which spanned spike. Mostly white British, mostly female donors; authors suggested clonal diversity may be underestimated. Samples come after the peak T cell response, not at day 14. Just a handful of AZD1222 recipients tested seropositive at baseline.

The V gene lost 2 bases and the J gene lost 4 bases, with 11 bases spanning the gap. The CDR3 contains 14 residues. CDR1 MNHEY and CDR2 SVGAGI come from the germline V gene. The data were produced by immunoSEQ multiplex PCR, yet TCRdb's version contains in-frame clones alone and is incomplete. The repertoire holds 60,000 to 100,000 clones, with about 91% as singletons. Details on this clone: No antigen is known for it.

The sequenced sample was peripheral blood, obtained on day 0 of MenACWY control vaccination. This chain uses TRBV6-5 with TRBJ1-2, with no clear D. The clonotype comes from an adult in good health. The CDR3 region has the DNA TGTGCCAGCAGTTACGGGGAACCTTTCTATGGCTACACCTTC. Translating gives CASSYGEPFYGYTF.